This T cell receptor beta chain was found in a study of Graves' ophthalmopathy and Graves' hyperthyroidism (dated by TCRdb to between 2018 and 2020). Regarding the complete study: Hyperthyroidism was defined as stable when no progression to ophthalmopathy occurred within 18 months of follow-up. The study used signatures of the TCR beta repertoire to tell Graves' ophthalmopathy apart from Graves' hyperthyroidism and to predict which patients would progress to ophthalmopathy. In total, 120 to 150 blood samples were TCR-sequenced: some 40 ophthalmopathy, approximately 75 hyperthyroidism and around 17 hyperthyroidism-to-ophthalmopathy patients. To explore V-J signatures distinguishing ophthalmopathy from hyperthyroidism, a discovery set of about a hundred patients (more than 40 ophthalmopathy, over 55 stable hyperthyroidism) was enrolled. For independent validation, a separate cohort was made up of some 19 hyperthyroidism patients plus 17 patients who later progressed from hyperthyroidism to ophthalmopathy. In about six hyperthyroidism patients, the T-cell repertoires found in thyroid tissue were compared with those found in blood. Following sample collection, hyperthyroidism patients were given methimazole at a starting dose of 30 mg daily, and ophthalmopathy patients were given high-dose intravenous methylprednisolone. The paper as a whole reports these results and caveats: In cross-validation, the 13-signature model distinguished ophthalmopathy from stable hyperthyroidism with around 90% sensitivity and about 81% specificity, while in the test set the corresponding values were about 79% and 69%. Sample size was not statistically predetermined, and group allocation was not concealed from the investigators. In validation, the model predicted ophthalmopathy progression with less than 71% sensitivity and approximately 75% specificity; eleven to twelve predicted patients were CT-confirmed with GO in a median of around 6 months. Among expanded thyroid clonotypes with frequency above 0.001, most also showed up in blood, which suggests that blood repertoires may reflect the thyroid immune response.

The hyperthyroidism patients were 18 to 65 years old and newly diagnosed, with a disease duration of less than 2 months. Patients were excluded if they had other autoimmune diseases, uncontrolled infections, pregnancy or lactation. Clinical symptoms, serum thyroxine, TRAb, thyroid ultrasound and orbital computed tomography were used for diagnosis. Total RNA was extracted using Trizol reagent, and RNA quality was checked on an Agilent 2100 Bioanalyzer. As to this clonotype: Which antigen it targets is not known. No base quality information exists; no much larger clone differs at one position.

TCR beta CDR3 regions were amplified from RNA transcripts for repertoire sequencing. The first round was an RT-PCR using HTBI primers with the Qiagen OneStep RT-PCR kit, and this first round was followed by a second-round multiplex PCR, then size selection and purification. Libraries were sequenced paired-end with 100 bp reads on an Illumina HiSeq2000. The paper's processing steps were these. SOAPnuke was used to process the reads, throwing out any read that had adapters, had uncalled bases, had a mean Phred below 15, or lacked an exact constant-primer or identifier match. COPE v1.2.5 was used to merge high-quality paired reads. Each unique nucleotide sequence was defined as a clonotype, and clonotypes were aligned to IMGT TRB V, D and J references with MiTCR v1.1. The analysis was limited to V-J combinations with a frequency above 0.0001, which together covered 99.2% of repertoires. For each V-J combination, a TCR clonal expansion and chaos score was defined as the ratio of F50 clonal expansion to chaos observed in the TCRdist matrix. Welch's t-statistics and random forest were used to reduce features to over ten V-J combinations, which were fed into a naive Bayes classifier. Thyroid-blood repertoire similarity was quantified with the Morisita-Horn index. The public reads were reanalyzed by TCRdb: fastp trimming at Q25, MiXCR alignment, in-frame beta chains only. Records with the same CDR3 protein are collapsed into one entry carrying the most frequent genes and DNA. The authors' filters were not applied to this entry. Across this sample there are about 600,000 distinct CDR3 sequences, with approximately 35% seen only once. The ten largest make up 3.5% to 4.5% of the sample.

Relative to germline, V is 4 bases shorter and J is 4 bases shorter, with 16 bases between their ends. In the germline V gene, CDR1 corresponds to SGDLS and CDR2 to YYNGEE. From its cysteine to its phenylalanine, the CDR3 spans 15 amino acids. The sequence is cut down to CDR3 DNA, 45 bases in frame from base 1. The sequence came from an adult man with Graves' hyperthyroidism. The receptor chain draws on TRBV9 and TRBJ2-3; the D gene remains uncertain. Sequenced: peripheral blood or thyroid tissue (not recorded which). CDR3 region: CASSTVGSLADTQYF. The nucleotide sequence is TGTGCCAGCAGCACCGTAGGGTCTCTAGCAGATACGCAGTATTTT.